This paragraph reports one TCR beta chain. As yet, its antigen is unknown. The same CDR3 is also encoded by other DNA sequences in this sample. The data were obtained in a study of shared clonotypes between healthy human individuals. CD8 cells classed as naive were CD45RO-negative and positively selected for CCR7, excluding terminally differentiated effector memory CD45RA+ cells. Study observations and caveats: Specimens sampled were limited to blood, with tissue repertoires likely differing.

Germline V CDR1 and CDR2: SGDLS, YYNGEE. V was clipped by 0 bases and J by 2 bases; unmatched bases: 2. CDR3 size: 14 residues. The authors distributed each subset's genomic DNA evenly over several immunoSEQ plates. TCRdb's table, derived via immunoSEQ multiplex PCR, lists solely in-frame clones and lacks some. The sample has around 1.9 million clones, just under 95% seen once. The receptor comes from a man aged 18 to 35 in good health. Some clones in this sample may be carry-over from other donors' samples. V usage is TRBV9 and J usage is TRBJ2-7; 7 bases line up with TRBD1. The material sequenced was naive CD8+ T cells from PBMCs. The CDR3 loop is CASSVGGTAYEQYF. As DNA, the CDR3 is TGTGCCAGCAGCGTAGGAGGGACAGCCTACGAGCAGTACTTC.